A single count supports the clone carrying this T cell receptor beta chain. These data belong to a study of blood T cell repertoires in COVID-19. Using immunoSEQ multiplex PCR, the repertoire was profiled, and TCRdb retains in-frame clones only, with some absent. The data contain roughly 250,000 clones, around nine tenths of them singletons. There are 12 residues in the CDR3. Trimming left V 9 bases short and J 6 bases short, with 12 bases between. Per germline, CDR1 MNHNY and CDR2 SVGAGI (reference sequence). This clonotype was obtained from a woman under 30 who had recovered from COVID-19. The specimen sequenced was PBMCs or T cells enriched from blood (not recorded which). The chain couples TRBV6-6 to TRBJ1-5; D remains unclear. The CDR3 coding sequence is TGTGCCAGTGAGGGTCTTGGTCAGCCCCAGCATTTT. It translates to CASEGLGQPQHF.